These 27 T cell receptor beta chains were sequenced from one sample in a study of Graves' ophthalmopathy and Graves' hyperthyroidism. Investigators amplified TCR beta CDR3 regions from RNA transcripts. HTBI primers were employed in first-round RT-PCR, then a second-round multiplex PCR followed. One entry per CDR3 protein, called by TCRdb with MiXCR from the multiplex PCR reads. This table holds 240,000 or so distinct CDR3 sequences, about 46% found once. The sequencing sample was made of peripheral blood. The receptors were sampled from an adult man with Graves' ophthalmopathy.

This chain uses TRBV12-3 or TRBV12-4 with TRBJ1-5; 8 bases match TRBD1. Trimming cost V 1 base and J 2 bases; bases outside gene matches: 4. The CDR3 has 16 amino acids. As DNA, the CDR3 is TGTGCCAGCAGTTTAGTCGGACAGGGCGGCAATCAGCCCCAGCATTTT. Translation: CASSLVGQGGNQPQHF.

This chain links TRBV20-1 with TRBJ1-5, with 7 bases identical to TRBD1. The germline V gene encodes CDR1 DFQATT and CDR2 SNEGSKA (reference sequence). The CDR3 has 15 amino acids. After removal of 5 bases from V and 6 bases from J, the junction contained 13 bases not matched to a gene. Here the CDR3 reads CSAVHRGVDSQPQHF. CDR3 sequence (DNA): TGCAGTGCTGTACACAGGGGTGTGGACAGTCAGCCCCAGCATTTT.

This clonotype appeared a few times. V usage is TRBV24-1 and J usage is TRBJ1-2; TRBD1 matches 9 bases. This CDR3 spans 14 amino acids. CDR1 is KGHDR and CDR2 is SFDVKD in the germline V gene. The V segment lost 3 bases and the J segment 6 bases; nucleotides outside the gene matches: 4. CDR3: CATSDAGTGNGYTF. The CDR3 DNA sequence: TGTGCCACCAGTGATGCCGGGACAGGGAATGGCTACACCTTC.

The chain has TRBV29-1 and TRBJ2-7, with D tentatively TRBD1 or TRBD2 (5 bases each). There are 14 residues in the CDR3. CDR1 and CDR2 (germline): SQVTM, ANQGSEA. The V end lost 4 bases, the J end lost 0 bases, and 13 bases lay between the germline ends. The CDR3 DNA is TGCAGCGTTGTCTTCCGGGACCGCTCCTACGAGCAGTACTTC. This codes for CSVVFRDRSYEQYF.

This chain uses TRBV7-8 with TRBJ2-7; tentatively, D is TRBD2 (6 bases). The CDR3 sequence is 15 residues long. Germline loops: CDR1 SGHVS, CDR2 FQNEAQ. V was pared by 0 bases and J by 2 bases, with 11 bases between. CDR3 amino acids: CASSLAGGTAYEQYF. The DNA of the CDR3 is TGTGCCAGCAGCTTAGCGGGCGGGACTGCCTACGAGCAGTACTTC.

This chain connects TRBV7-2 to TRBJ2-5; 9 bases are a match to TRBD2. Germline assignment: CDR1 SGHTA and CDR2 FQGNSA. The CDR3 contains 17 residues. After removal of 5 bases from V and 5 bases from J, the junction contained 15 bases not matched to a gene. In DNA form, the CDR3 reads TGTGCCAGCAGCCAAGATTCGTTGCTAGCGGGGTGGGAGACCCAGTACTTC. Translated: CASSQDSLLAGWETQYF.

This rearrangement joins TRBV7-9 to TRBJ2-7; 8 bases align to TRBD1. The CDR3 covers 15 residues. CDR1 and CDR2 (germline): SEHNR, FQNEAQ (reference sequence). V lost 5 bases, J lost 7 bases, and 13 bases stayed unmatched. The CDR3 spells CASSTGTGVFREQYF. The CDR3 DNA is TGTGCCAGCAGCACTGGGACAGGCGTATTTAGGGAGCAGTACTTC.

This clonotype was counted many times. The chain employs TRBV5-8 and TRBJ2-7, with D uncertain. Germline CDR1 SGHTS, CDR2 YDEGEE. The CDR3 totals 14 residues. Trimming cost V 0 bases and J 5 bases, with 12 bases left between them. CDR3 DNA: TGTGCCAGCAGCTTGGCGCCGACCGCGGACGAGCAGTACTTC. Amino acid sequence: CASSLAPTADEQYF.

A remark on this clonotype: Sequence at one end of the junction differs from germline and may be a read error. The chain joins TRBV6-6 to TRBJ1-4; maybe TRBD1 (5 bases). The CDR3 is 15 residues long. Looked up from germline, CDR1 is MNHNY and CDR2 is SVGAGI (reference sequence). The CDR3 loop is CVSSEGTATNEKLFF. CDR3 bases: TGTGTCAGCAGTGAGGGGACCGCAACTAATGAAAAACTGTTTTTT.

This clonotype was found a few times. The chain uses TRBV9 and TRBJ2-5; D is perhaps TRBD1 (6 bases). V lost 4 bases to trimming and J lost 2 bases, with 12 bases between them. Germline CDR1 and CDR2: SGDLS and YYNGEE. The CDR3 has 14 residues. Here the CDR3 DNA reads TGTGCCAGCAGCCAAGAAACAGGGCAAGAGACCCAGTACTTC. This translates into CASSQETGQETQYF. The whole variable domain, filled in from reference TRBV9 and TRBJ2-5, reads DSGVTQTPKHLITATGQRVTLRCSPRSGDLSVYWYQQSLDQGLQFLIQYYNGEERAKGNILERFSAQQFPDLHSELNLSSLELGDSALYFCASSQETGQETQYFGPGTRLLVL.

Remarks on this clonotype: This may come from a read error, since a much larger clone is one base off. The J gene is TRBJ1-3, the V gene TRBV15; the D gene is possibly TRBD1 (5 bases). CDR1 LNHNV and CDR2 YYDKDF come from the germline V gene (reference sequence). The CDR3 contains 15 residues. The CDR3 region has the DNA TGTGCCTCCAGCAGTGGAGCAGGGTTAGGAAACACCATATATTTT. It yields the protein CASSSGAGLGNTIYF.

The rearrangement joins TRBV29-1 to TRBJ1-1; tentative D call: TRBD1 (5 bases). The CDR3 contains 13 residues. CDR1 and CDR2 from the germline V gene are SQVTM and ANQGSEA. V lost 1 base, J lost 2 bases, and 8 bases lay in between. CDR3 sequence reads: CSVEGTPNTEAFF. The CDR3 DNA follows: TGCAGCGTTGAAGGGACACCAAACACTGAAGCTTTCTTT.

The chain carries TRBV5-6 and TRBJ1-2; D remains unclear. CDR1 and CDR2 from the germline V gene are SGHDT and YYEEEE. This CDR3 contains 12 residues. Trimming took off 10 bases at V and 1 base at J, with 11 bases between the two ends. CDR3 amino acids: CAWSPLNYGYTF. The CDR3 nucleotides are TGTGCCTGGAGTCCCCTTAACTATGGCTACACCTTC.

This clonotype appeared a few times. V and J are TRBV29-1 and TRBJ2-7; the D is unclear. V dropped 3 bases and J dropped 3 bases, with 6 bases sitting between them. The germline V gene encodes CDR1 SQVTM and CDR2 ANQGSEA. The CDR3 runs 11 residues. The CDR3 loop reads CSVEWLYEQYF. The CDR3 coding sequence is TGCAGCGTTGAGTGGCTCTACGAGCAGTACTTC.

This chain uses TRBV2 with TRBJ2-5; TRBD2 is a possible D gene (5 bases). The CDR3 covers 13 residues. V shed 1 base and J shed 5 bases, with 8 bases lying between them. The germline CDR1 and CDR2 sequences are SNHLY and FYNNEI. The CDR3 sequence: CASSEVRGETQYF. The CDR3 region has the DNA TGTGCCAGCAGTGAAGTGAGAGGGGAGACCCAGTACTTC.

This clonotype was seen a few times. In DNA form, the CDR3 reads TGTGCCAGCAGCCAAGATCTAGGGACAGGCAGGCGGTATGGCTACACCTTC. Amino acids: CASSQDLGTGRRYGYTF. This sequence joins TRBV3-1 and TRBJ1-2; 8 bases match TRBD1. With V trimmed by 0 bases and J by 5 bases, 11 bases remained unmatched. Per germline, CDR1 LGHDT and CDR2 YNNKEL (reference sequence). This CDR3 comprises 17 residues.

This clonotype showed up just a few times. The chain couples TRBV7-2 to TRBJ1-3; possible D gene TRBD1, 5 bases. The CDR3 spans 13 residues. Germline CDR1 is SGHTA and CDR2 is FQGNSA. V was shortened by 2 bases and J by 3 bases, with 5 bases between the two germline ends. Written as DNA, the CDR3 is TGTGCCAGCAGCTTACAGGGTGGAAACACCATATATTTT. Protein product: CASSLQGGNTIYF.

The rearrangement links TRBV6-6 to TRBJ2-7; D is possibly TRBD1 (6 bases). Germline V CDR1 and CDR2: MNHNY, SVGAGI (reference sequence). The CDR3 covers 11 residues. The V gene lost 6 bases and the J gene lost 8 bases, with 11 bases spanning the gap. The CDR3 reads CASRAGVQQYF. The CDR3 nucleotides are TGTGCCAGCAGGGCAGGGGTGCAGCAGTACTTC.

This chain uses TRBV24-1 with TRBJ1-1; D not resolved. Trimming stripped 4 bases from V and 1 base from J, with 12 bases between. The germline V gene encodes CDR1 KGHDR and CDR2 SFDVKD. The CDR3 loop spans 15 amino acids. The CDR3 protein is CATSDSGRKNTEAFF. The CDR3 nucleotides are TGTGCCACCAGTGACAGTGGACGGAAGAACACTGAAGCTTTCTTT.

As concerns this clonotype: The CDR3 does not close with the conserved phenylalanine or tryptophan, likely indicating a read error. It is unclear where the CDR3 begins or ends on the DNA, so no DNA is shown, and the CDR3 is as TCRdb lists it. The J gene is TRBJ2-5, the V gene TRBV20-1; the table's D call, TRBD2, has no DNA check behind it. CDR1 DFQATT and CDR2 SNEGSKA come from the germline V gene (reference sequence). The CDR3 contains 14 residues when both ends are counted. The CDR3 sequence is CSARDTASGRAEYT.

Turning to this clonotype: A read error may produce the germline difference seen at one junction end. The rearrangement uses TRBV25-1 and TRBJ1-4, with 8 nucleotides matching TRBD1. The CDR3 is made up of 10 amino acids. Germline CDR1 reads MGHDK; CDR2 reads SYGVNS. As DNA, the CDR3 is TGTGCCAGCAGTGGGCCAGGGGGCGCTTTT. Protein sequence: CASSGPGGAF.

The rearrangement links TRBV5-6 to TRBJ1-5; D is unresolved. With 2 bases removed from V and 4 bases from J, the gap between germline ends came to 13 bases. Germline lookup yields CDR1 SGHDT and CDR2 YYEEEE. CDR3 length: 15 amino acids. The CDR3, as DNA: TGTGCCAGCAGCTTAGGGCCGGGAAGTAATCAGCCCCAGCATTTT. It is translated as CASSLGPGSNQPQHF.

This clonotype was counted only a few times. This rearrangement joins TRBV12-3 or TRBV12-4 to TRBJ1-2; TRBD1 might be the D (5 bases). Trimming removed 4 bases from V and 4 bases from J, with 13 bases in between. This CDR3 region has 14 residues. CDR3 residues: CASSSPGRPYGYTF. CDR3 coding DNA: TGTGCCAGCAGTTCCCCGGGGCGACCCTATGGCTACACCTTC.

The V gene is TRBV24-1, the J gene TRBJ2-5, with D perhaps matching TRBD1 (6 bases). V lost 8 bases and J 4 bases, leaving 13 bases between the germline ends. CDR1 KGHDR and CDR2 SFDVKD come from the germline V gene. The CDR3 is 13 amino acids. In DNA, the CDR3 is TGTGCCACCACCGCAGGGGCCGGAGAGACCCAGTACTTC. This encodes CATTAGAGETQYF.

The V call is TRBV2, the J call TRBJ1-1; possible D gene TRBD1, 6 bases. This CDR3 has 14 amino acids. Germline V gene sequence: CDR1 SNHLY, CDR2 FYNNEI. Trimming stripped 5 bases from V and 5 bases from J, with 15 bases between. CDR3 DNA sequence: TGTGCCAGCAGTCCCACAGGGAAGGGAACTGAAGCTTTCTTT. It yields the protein CASSPTGKGTEAFF.

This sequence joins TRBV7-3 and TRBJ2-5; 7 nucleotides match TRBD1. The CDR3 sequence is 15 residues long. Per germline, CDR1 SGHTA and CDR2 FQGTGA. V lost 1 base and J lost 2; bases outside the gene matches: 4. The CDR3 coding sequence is TGTGCCAGCAGCTTAATGGGACAGATTCAAGAGACCCAGTACTTC. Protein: CASSLMGQIQETQYF.

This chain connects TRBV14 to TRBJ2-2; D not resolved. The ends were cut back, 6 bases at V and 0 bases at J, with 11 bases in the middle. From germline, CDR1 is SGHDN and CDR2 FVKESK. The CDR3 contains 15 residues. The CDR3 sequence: CASSPRQANTGELFF. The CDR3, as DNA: TGTGCCAGCAGTCCGCGACAAGCGAACACCGGGGAGCTGTTTTTT.